This T cell receptor beta chain originates from a study of shared clonotypes between healthy human individuals. This clone occurred once. The table came from immunoSEQ multiplex PCR; TCRdb's copy has only in-frame clones and leaves some out. The table shows some 1.4 million clones, with around 95% occurring only once. The CDR3 runs 12 residues. V lost 2 bases and J 4 bases, leaving 3 bases between the germline ends. Germline-derived CDR1 and CDR2 are SGHNT and YYREEE (reference sequence). The rearrangement links TRBV5-4 to TRBJ2-2; D is undetermined. Material for sequencing was naive CD4+ T cells sorted from blood. Subset defined: CD45RA+ positively selected. This TCR came from a young man in good health. The DNA of the CDR3 is TGTGCCAGCAGCTTTTCCACCGGGGAGCTGTTTTTT. The encoded protein is CASSFSTGELFF.